These 14 T cell receptor beta chains originate from one sample sequenced in a study of vaccination effects on CD4 cells after COVID-19. Antigen specificity for these receptors is unknown. Assay used: immunoSEQ multiplex PCR; TCRdb lists only in-frame clones, some missing. This sample has around 28,000 clones; around 72% occur once, and the top ten carry approximately 29%. Peptide-pool stimulation followed by sequencing identified expanded antigen-specific CD4+ clonotypes in the ViraFEST assay. After roughly 11 days in culture, the CD4+ T cells were isolated. Among the vaccine recipients, none had a prior SARS-CoV-2 infection, and nucleocapsid antibodies were negative. The material was CD4+ T cells from PBMCs cultured with SARS-CoV-2 spike peptides, obtained before COVID-19 vaccination. These TCRs come from a human donor who received a COVID-19 vaccine.

The V and J genes are TRBV10-2 and TRBJ1-1, with D hard to call. The CDR3 loop spans 13 amino acids. From germline, CDR1 is WSHSY and CDR2 SAAADI. Trimming stripped 6 bases from V and 0 bases from J, with 8 bases between. CDR3 coding DNA: TGCGCCAGCAGAAGCCGTATGAACACTGAAGCTTTCTTT. It specifies CASRSRMNTEAFF.

Relative to its sample, this clone is large. The gene calls are TRBV6-5 and TRBJ2-5; tentatively, D is TRBD1 or TRBD2 (5 bases each). Germline V gene data show CDR1 as MNHEY and CDR2 as SVGAGI. V lost 4 bases and J 8 bases, leaving 14 bases between the germline ends. CDR3 length: 13 residues. This chain's CDR3 is CASSLEGTATQYF. Here the CDR3 DNA reads TGTGCCAGCAGTTTAGAAGGGACGGCTACCCAGTACTTC.

This clone showed up just once. V and J are TRBV5-4 and TRBJ2-1; TRBD1 might be the D (5 bases). Trimming shortened V by 5 bases and J by 5 bases, and 17 bases separated the two germline ends. In germline, CDR1 is SGHNT, CDR2 YYREEE (reference sequence). The CDR3 spans 15 residues. As DNA, the CDR3 is TGTGCCAGCAGTTTAACCCTCTTAGGGGACAATGAGCAGTTCTTC. Translated: CASSLTLLGDNEQFF.

This chain joins TRBV27 and TRBJ2-3, with no clear D. There are 13 residues in the CDR3. Germline lookup yields CDR1 MNHEY and CDR2 SMNVEV (reference sequence). Deletions cut 7 bases from V and 5 bases from J, with 13 bases between. CDR3 loop: CASKTRAGDTQYF. The CDR3 coding sequence is TGTGCCAGCAAAACAAGGGCCGGAGATACGCAGTATTTT.

The chain links TRBV28 to TRBJ1-3; no clear D gene. Trimming left V 6 bases short and J 1 base short, with 10 bases between. CDR3 length equals 14 residues. Germline CDR1 and CDR2: MDHEN and SYDVKM. CDR3 region: CASRPGGSGNTIYF. The CDR3, as DNA: TGTGCCAGCAGACCTGGTGGGTCTGGAAACACCATATATTTT.

The J gene is TRBJ1-2, the V gene TRBV19; D ambiguous. There are 14 residues in the CDR3. The V gene's germline CDR1 is LNHDA and CDR2 SQIVND (reference sequence). V shed 1 base and J shed 4 bases, with 10 bases lying between them. The DNA for the CDR3 is TGTGCCAGTAGTATAGGTCCGAGGGCCTATGGCTACACCTTC. Its translation: CASSIGPRAYGYTF.

The gene calls are TRBV3-1 (or the pseudogene TRBV3-2) and TRBJ2-3; 8 bases are shared with TRBD1. The germline CDR1 and CDR2 sequences are LGHDT and YNNKEL (reference sequence). J was trimmed by 0 bases and V by 7 bases; bases with no gene match: 3. The CDR3 consists of 14 residues. The CDR3: CASTRTGSTDTQYF. The CDR3 nucleotides read TGTGCCAGCACCCGGACAGGGAGCACAGATACGCAGTATTTT.

This clone was found a few times. CDR3 sequence reads: CASSMGQLNQPQHF. Here the CDR3 DNA reads TGTGCCAGTAGTATGGGACAGCTAAATCAGCCCCAGCATTTT. The V and J genes are TRBV19 and TRBJ1-5, with 7 bases fitting TRBD1. Looked up from germline, CDR1 is LNHDA and CDR2 is SQIVND (reference sequence). V lost 3 bases to trimming and J lost 4 bases; unmatched junction nucleotides: 3. This CDR3 is 14 amino acids long. The full variable domain, its missing parts supplied by reference TRBV19 and TRBJ1-5, is DGGITQSPKYLFRKEGQNVTLSCEQNLNHDAMYWYRQDPGQGLRLIYYSQIVNDFQKGDIAEGYSVSREKKESFPLTVTSAQKNPTAFYLCASSMGQLNQPQHFGDGTRLSIL.

The V gene is TRBV29-1, the J gene TRBJ2-3, with a possible D match to TRBD1 (5 bases). The CDR3 spans 16 residues. Germline assignment: CDR1 SQVTM and CDR2 ANQGSEA. V dropped 2 bases and J dropped 2 bases, with 17 bases sitting between them. CDR3 sequence reads: CSVENPTGWDTDTQYF. CDR3 nucleotide sequence: TGCAGCGTTGAAAACCCAACAGGATGGGACACAGATACGCAGTATTTT.

The chain is built from TRBV6-5 and TRBJ1-6; a possible D gene is TRBD1 (5 bases). The V gene's germline CDR1 is MNHEY and CDR2 SVGAGI. V was clipped by 5 bases and J by 2 bases, with 10 bases between them. The CDR3 is 15 residues long. CDR3 DNA: TGTGCCAGCAGTCAGGGAGGGACCTATAATTCACCCCTCCACTTT. Residues: CASSQGGTYNSPLHF.

This chain uses TRBV10-3 with TRBJ1-2; possibly TRBD1 for D (5 bases). Germline V gene data show CDR1 as ENHRY and CDR2 as SYGVKD. V lost 6 bases and J lost 2, with 13 bases in between. This CDR3 region has 14 residues. The CDR3 nucleotides are TGTGCCATCAGCCGGGACTTCGCAAACTATGGCTACACCTTC. Protein product: CAISRDFANYGYTF.

This clone was observed once. This chain joins TRBV7-2 and TRBJ2-5, with no clear D. Trimming took off 4 bases at V and 0 bases at J, with 6 bases between the two ends. CDR1 and CDR2 from the germline V gene are SGHTA and FQGNSA. CDR3 length equals 13 residues. This CDR3 is CASSYGHQETQYF. The CDR3 coding sequence is TGTGCCAGCAGCTACGGACACCAAGAGACCCAGTACTTC.

Only a few counts were recorded for this clone. The J gene is TRBJ1-3, the V gene TRBV5-1; D ambiguous. V was trimmed by 0 bases and J by 1 base, leaving 8 bases between them. Germline loops: CDR1 SGHRS, CDR2 YFSETQ. The CDR3 runs to 15 residues. Here the CDR3 DNA reads TGCGCCAGCAGCTTGGCCCTGGGATCTGGAAACACCATATATTTT. Its translation: CASSLALGSGNTIYF.

This chain links TRBV23-1 with TRBJ2-2; 7 bases map to TRBD2. TRBV23-1 is identified as an open reading frame with a role that is uncertain. The CDR3 is 17 amino acids. J was trimmed by 5 bases and V by 1 base; bases with no gene match: 10. CDR3 region: CASSQFQDWGGTGELFF. The DNA for the CDR3 is TGCGCCAGCAGTCAATTCCAGGATTGGGGGGGGACCGGGGAGCTGTTTTTT.